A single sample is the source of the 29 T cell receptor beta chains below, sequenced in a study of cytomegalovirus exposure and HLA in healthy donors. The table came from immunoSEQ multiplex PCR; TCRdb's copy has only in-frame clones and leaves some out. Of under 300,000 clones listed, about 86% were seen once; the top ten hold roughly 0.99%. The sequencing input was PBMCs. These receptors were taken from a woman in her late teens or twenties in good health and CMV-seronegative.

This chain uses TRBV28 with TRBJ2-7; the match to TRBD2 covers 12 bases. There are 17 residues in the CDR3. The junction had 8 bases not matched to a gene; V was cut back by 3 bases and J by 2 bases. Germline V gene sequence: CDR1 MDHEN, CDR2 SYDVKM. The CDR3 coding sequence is TGTGCCAGCAGTTTTGTTCCGCTAGCGGGAGGGACCTACGAGCAGTACTTC. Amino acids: CASSFVPLAGGTYEQYF.

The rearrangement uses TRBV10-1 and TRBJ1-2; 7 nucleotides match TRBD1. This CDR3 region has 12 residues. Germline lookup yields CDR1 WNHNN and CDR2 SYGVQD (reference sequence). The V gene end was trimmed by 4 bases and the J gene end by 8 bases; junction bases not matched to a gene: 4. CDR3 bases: TGCGCCAGCAGTGGAGACAGGGACGGCTACACCTTC. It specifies CASSGDRDGYTF.

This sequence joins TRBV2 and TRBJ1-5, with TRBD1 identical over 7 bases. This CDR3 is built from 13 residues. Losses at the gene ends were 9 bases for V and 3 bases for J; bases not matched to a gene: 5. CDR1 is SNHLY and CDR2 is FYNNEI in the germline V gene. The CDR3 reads CARAGGPNQPQHF. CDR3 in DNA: TGTGCCAGGGCAGGGGGGCCCAATCAGCCCCAGCATTTT.

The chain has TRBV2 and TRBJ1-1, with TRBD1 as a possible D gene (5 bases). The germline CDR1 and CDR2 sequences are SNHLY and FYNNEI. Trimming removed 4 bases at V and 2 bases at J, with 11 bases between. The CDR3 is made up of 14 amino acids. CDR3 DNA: TGTGCCAGCAGTGCGTTGACAGTCAACACTGAAGCTTTCTTT. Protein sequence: CASSALTVNTEAFF.

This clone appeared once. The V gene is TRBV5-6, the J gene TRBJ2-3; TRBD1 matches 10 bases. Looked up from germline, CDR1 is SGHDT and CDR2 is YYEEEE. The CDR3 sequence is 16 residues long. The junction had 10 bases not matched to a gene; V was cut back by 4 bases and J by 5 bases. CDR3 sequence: CASSNRDRGFLDTQYF. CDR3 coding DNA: TGTGCCAGCAGCAACCGGGACAGGGGCTTCCTAGATACGCAGTATTTT.

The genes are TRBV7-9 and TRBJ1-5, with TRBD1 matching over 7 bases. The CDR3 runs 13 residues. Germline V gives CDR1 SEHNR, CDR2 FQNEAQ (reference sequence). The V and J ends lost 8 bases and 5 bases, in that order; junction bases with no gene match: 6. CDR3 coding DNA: TGTGCCAGCGCCACGCAGGGGGATCAGCCCCAGCATTTT. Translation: CASATQGDQPQHF.

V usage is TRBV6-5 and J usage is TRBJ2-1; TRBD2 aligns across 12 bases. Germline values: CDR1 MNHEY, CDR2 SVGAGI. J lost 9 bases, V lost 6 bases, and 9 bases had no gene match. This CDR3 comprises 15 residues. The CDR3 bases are TGTGCCAGCAGGTGGACTAGCGGGGATCGGGGTGAGCAGTTCTTC. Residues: CASRWTSGDRGEQFF.

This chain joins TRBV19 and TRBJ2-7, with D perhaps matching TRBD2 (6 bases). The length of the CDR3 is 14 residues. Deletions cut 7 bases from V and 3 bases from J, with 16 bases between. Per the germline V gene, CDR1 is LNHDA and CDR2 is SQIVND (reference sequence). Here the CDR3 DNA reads TGTGCCAGTACCCCCGGGATAGCGGTCTACGAGCAGTACTTC. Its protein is CASTPGIAVYEQYF. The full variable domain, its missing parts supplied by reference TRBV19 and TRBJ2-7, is DGGITQSPKYLFRKEGQNVTLSCEQNLNHDAMYWYRQDPGQGLRLIYYSQIVNDFQKGDIAEGYSVSREKKESFPLTVTSAQKNPTAFYLCASTPGIAVYEQYFGPGTRLTVT.

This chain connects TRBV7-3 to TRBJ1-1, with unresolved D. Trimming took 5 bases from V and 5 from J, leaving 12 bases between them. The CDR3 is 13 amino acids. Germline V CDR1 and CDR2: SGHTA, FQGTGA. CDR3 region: CASSPTLPTEAFF. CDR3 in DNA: TGTGCCAGCAGCCCTACCTTACCAACTGAAGCTTTCTTT.

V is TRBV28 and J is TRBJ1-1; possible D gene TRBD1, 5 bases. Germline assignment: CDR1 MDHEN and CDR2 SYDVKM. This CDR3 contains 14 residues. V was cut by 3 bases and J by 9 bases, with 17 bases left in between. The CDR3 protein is CASSLGTHTYQAFF. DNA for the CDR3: TGTGCCAGCAGTTTGGGGACTCATACTTATCAAGCTTTCTTT.

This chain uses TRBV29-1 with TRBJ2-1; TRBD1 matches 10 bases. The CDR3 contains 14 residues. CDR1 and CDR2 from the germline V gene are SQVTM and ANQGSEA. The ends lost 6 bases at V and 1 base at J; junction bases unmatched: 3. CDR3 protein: CSVPGQGSYNEQFF. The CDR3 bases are TGCAGCGTGCCGGGACAGGGGTCCTACAATGAGCAGTTCTTC.

In DNA form, the CDR3 reads TGTGCCTGGAGTGAAGCTAGCGGGGTCGGGCAGACCCAGTACTTC. Protein: CAWSEASGVGQTQYF. The chain carries TRBV30 and TRBJ2-5, with 9 nucleotides matching TRBD2. The length of the CDR3 is 15 residues. Germline V lookup: CDR1 GTSNPN, CDR2 SVGIG (reference sequence). The J segment lost 6 bases and the V segment lost 1 base, leaving 9 bases of the junction unmatched.

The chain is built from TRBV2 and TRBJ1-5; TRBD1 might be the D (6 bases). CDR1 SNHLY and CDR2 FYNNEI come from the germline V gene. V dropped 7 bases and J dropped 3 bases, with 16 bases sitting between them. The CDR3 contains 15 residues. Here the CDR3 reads CASKTGNGPNQPQHF. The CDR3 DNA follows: TGTGCCAGCAAAACAGGGAATGGCCCCAATCAGCCCCAGCATTTT. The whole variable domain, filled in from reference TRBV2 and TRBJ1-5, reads EPEVTQTPSHQVTQMGQEVILRCVPISNHLYFYWYRQILGQKVEFLVSFYNNEISEKSEIFDDQFSVERPDGSNFTLKIRSTKLEDSAMYFCASKTGNGPNQPQHFGDGTRLSIL.

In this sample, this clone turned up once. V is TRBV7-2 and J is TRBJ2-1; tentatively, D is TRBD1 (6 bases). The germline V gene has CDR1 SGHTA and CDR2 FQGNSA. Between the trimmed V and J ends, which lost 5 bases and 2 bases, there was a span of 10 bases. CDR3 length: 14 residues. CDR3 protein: CASSHGTPYNEQFF. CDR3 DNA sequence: TGTGCCAGCAGCCATGGGACACCCTACAATGAGCAGTTCTTC.

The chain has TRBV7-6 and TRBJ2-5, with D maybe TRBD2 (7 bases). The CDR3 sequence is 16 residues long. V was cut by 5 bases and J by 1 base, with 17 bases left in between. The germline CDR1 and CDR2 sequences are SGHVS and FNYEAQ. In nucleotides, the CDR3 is TGTGCCAGCAGCCCCCGGGGGCGGGAGACCCAAGAGACCCAGTACTTC. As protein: CASSPRGRETQETQYF. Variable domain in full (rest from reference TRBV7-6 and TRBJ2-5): GAGVSQSPRYKVTKRGQDVALRCDPISGHVSLYWYRQALGQGPEFLTYFNYEAQQDKSGLPNDRFSAERPEGSISTLTIQRTEQRDSAMYRCASSPRGRETQETQYFGPGTRLLVL.

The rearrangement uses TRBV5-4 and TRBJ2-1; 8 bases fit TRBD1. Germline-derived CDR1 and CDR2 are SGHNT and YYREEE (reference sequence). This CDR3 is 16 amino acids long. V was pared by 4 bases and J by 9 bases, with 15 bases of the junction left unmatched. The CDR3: CASSPPWGQGAGEQFF. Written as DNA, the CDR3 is TGTGCCAGCAGCCCGCCGTGGGGCCAGGGGGCAGGTGAGCAGTTCTTC.

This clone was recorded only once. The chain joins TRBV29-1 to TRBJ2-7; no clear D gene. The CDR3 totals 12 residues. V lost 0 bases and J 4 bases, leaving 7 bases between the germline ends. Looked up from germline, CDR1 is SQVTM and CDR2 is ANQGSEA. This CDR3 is CSVEERTYEQYF. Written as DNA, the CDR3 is TGCAGCGTTGAAGAGAGAACGTACGAGCAGTACTTC.

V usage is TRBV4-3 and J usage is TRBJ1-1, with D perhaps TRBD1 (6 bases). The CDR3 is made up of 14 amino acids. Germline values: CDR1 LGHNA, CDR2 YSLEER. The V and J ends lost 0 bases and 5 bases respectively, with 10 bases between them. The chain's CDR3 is CASSQDRGRTEAFF. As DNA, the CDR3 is TGCGCCAGCAGCCAAGACAGGGGAAGGACTGAAGCTTTCTTT.

For the CDR3, the DNA is TGTGCCAGCAGCCGTATCGGCAATCAGCCCCAGCATTTT. Protein: CASSRIGNQPQHF. The V call is TRBV7-6, the J call TRBJ1-5, with D unclear. From germline, CDR1 is SGHVS and CDR2 FNYEAQ. Deletions cut 5 bases from V and 2 bases from J, with 7 bases between. There are 13 residues in the CDR3.

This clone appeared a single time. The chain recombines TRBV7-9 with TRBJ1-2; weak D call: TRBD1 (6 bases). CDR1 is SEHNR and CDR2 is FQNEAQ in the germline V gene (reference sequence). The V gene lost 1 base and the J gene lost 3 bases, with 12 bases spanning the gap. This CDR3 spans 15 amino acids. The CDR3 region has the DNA TGTGCCAGCAGCTTAGAAGACAGGAGGCACTATGGCTACACCTTC. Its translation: CASSLEDRRHYGYTF.

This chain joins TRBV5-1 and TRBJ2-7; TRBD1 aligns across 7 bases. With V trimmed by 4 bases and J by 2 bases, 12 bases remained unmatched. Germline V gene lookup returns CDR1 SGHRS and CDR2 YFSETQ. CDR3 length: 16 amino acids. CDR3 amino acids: CASSPSTGESAYEQYF. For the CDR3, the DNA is TGCGCCAGCAGCCCCTCCACAGGGGAAAGTGCCTACGAGCAGTACTTC.

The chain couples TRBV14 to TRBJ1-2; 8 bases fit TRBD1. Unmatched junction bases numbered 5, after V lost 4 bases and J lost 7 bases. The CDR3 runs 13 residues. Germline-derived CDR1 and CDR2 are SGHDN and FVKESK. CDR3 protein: CASSPDRAVGYTF. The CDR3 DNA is TGTGCCAGCAGCCCGGACAGGGCGGTTGGCTACACCTTC. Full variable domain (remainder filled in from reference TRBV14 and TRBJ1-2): EAGVTQFPSHSVIEKGQTVTLRCDPISGHDNLYWYRRVMGKEIKFLLHFVKESKQDESGMPNNRFLAERTGGTYSTLKVQPAELEDSGVYFCASSPDRAVGYTFGSGTRLTVV.

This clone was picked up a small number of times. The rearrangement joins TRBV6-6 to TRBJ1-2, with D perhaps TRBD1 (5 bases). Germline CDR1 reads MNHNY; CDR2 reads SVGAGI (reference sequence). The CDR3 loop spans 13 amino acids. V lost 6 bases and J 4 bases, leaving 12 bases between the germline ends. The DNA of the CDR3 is TGTGCCAGCAGAGTCAGGGAGGCCTATGGCTACACCTTC. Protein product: CASRVREAYGYTF.

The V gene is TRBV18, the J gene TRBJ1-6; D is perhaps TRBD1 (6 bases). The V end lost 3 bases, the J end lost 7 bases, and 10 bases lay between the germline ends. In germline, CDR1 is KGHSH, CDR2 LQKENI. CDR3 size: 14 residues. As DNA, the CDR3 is TGTGCCAGCTCACCGGGGGCAGTGAATTCACCCCTCCACTTT. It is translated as CASSPGAVNSPLHF. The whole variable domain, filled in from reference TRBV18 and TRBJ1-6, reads NAGVMQNPRHLVRRRGQEARLRCSPMKGHSHVYWYRQLPEEGLKFMVYLQKENIIDESGMPKERFSAEFPKEGPSILRIQQVVRGDSAAYFCASSPGAVNSPLHFGNGTRLTVT.

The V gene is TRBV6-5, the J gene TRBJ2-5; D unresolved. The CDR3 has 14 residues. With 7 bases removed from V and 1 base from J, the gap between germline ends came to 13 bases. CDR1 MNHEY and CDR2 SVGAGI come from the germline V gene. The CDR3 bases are TGTGCCAGCACCGAGGCCGGATTCCAAGAGACCCAGTACTTC. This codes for CASTEAGFQETQYF.

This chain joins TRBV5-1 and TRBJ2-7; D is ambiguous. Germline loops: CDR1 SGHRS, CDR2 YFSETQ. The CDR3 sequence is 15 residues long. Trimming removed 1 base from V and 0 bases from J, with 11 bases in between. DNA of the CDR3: TGCGCCAGCAGCTTGACGGTCCCCACCTCCTACGAGCAGTACTTC. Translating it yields CASSLTVPTSYEQYF.

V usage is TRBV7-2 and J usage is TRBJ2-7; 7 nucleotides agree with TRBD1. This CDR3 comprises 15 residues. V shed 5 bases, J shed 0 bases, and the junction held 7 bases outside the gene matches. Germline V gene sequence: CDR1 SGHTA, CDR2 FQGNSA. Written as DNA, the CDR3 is TGTGCCAGCAGCCGGGGTAGGGGGCCCTCCTACGAGCAGTACTTC. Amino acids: CASSRGRGPSYEQYF.

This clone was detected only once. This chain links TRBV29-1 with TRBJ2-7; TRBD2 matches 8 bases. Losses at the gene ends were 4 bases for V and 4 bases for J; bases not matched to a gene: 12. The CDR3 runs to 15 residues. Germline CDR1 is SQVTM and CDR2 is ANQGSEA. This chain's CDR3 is CSVGLYEVAGYEQYF. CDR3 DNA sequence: TGCAGCGTTGGCCTATATGAGGTAGCGGGATACGAGCAGTACTTC.

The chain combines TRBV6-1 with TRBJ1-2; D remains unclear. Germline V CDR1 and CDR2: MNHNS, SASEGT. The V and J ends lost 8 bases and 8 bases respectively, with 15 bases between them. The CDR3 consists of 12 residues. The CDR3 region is CASGREGAGYTF. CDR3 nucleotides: TGTGCCAGCGGTCGGGAGGGAGCGGGCTACACCTTC.